This is a list of T cell receptor beta chains from one sample in a study of graft-versus-host responses after intestinal transplantation. These receptors lack a known antigen. Profiling relied on immunoSEQ multiplex PCR, and the TCRdb table lists in-frame clones only, not all of them. Here the sample spans 90,000 to 130,000 clones, 85% to 95% being singletons. Specimen: unstimulated CD8+ T cells sorted from spleen or lymph node cells, collected before intestinal transplant. The receptors were gathered from a human donor who received an intestinal transplant. CDR3s include the opening cysteine and the closing phenylalanine or tryptophan. Each record gives: D gene, clone size, J gene, V gene, CDR3 DNA, CDR3 protein. A D gene is named only where the DNA matches it firmly. For some rows the clone size is stated as once, few or many, or as a class when expanded; others skip it.

D: .
size: .
J: TRBJ2-7
V: TRBV7-9
DNA: TGTGCCAGCAGCAGGACAGAGGCCTACGAGCAGTACTTC
CDR3: CASSRTEAYEQYF

D: TRBD2
size: once
J: TRBJ2-4
V: TRBV10-2
DNA: TGCGCCAGCGCGGGGGACAAAAACATTCAGTACTTC
CDR3: CASAGDKNIQYF

D: .
size: .
J: TRBJ2-7
V: TRBV28
DNA: TGTGCCAGCAGTTTCGTCGGCTACGAGCAGTACTTC
CDR3: CASSFVGYEQYF

D: .
size: .
J: TRBJ2-1
V: TRBV4-1
DNA: TGCGCCAGCAGCCAAGAAAGGACATTGTCCTACAATGAGCAGTTCTTC
CDR3: CASSQERTLSYNEQFF

D: .
size: few
J: TRBJ1-1
V: TRBV4-1
DNA: TGCGCCAGCAGCCAAGGTCTCCGGGACGCCAGTCAAGCTTTCTTT
CDR3: CASSQGLRDASQAFF

D: .
size: .
J: TRBJ2-7
V: TRBV4-1
DNA: TGCGCCAGCAGCCACCGGGACAACTACGAGCAGTACTTC
CDR3: CASSHRDNYEQYF

D: .
size: .
J: TRBJ1-3
V: TRBV2
DNA: TGTGCCAGCAGGGACGACAGACGCTCTGGAAACACCATATATTTT
CDR3: CASRDDRRSGNTIYF

D: TRBD2
size: .
J: TRBJ2-7
V: TRBV5-1
DNA: TGCGCCAGCAGCTTGGATTCGGCGGGAGGGCCCCACGAGCAGTACTTC
CDR3: CASSLDSAGGPHEQYF

D: .
size: .
J: TRBJ2-5
V: TRBV7-9
DNA: TGTGCCAGCAGTTTTTTTCAGGGGCGCGGAGAGACCCAGTACTTC
CDR3: CASSFFQGRGETQYF

D: TRBD2
size: .
J: TRBJ2-3
V: TRBV29-1
DNA: TGCAGCGTTGACCCAGCGGGAGGCACAGATACGCAGTATTTT
CDR3: CSVDPAGGTDTQYF

D: .
size: .
J: TRBJ1-3
V: TRBV11-2
DNA: TGTGCCAGCAGCTCACAGGGTTACTCTGGAAACACCATATATTTT
CDR3: CASSSQGYSGNTIYF

D: .
size: .
J: TRBJ2-7
V: TRBV19
DNA: TGTGCCAGTAGTGCCTCAGCCACCTACGAGCAGTACTTC
CDR3: CASSASATYEQYF

D: .
size: .
J: TRBJ2-1
V: TRBV11-3
DNA: TGTGCCAGCGCGGCGGGAGAAGGGGGTGAGCAGTTCTTC
CDR3: CASAAGEGGEQFF

D: TRBD2
size: .
J: TRBJ2-7
V: TRBV2
DNA: TGTGCCAGCAACCCCTTGGAAGGACTAGAGAGAGAGCAGTACTTC
CDR3: CASNPLEGLEREQYF

D: .
size: .
J: TRBJ2-7
V: TRBV2
DNA: TGTGCCAGCAGTGGGGGGGACAGCCCCTTC
CDR3: CASSGGDSPF

D: .
size: .
J: TRBJ1-1
V: TRBV9
DNA: TGTGCCAGCAGCGTATCGTCTGCCGGGGTGGAAGCTTTCTTT
CDR3: CASSVSSAGVEAFF

D: TRBD1
size: .
J: TRBJ2-1
V: TRBV2
DNA: TGTGCCAGCAGTACTGGACAGGGGAGCAATGAGCAGTTCTTC
CDR3: CASSTGQGSNEQFF

D: .
size: .
J: TRBJ2-7
V: TRBV23-1
DNA: TGCGCCAGCAGTTGCGGCGAGCAGTACTTC
CDR3: CASSCGEQYF

D: .
size: .
J: TRBJ1-2
V: TRBV6-6
DNA: TGTGCCAGCAGACAGGGTGGCTACACCTTC
CDR3: CASRQGGYTF

D: .
size: .
J: TRBJ1-4
V: TRBV7-6
DNA: TGTGCCAGCAGCCCCCGACAGGATGGGGAAAAACTGTTTTTT
CDR3: CASSPRQDGEKLFF

D: .
size: .
J: TRBJ1-2
V: TRBV6-5
DNA: TGTGCCAGCAGCAGGGGCTACACCTTC
CDR3: CASSRGYTF

D: .
size: .
J: TRBJ2-3
V: TRBV19
DNA: TGTGCCAGTAGTATAGGAGGAGGAGATACGCAGTATTTT
CDR3: CASSIGGGDTQYF

D: .
size: once
J: TRBJ2-7
V: TRBV13
DNA: TGTGCCAGCAGTTCGACCGGGACTGGAACCTACGAGCAGTACTTC
CDR3: CASSSTGTGTYEQYF

D: TRBD1
size: .
J: TRBJ2-4
V: TRBV18
DNA: TGTGCCAGCTCACTAACTGGGACAGGGGTAGCCAAAAACATTCAGTACTTC
CDR3: CASSLTGTGVAKNIQYF

D: .
size: .
J: TRBJ2-3
V: TRBV6-6
DNA: TGTGCCAGCAGTTACTCGGCAGGGCCTAAGGCCGATACGCAGTATTTT
CDR3: CASSYSAGPKADTQYF

D: TRBD1
size: once
J: TRBJ1-5
V: TRBV7-9
DNA: TGTGCCAGCAGCCTTAACAGGGGCCCTAGCAATCAGCCCCAGCATTTT
CDR3: CASSLNRGPSNQPQHF

D: .
size: .
J: TRBJ2-7
V: TRBV28
DNA: TGTGCCAGCAGTTTGGAAGGGGATTACTACGAGCAGTACTTC
CDR3: CASSLEGDYYEQYF

D: .
size: once
J: TRBJ1-2
V: TRBV9
DNA: TGTGCCAGCAGCGCTACAGGGAGGCATGGCTACACCTTC
CDR3: CASSATGRHGYTF

D: .
size: once
J: TRBJ2-1
V: TRBV2
DNA: TGTGCCAGCAGTGATTTTAGCGGCAATGAGCAGTTCTTC
CDR3: CASSDFSGNEQFF